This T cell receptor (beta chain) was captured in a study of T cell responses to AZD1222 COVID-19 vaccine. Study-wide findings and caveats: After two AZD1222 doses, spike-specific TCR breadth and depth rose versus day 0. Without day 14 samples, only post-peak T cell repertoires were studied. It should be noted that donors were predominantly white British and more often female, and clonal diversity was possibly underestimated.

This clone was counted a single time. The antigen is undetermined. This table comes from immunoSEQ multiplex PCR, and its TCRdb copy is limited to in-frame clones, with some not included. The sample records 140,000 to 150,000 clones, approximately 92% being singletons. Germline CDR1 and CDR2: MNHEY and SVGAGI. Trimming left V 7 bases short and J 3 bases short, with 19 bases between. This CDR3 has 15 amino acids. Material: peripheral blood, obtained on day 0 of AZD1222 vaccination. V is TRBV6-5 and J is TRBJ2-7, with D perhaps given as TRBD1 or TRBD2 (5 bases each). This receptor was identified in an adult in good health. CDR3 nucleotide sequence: TGTGCCAGCACCTTGGGACCCTTTGACGTCTACGAGCAGTACTTC. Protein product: CASTLGPFDVYEQYF.